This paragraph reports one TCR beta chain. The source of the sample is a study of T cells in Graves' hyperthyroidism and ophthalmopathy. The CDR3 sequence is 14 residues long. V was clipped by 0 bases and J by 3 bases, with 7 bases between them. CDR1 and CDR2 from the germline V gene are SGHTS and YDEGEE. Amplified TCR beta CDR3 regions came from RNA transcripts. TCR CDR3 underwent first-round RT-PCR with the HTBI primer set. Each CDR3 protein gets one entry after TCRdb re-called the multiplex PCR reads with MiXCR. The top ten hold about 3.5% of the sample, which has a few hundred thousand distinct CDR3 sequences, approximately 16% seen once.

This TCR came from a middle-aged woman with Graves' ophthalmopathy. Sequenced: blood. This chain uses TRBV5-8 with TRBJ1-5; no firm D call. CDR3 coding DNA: TGTGCCAGCAGCTTGGAGCGGCACAATCAGCCCCAGCATTTT. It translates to CASSLERHNQPQHF.